What follows describes a single T cell receptor (beta chain). Antigen specificity is unknown. Sequencing was performed with immunoSEQ multiplex PCR; in TCRdb, only in-frame clones are kept and a portion is missing. The table shows some 500,000 clones, with roughly 95% occurring only once. The data originate from a study of shared clonotypes between healthy human individuals. This CDR3 region has 12 residues. With 0 bases removed from V and 8 bases from J, the gap between germline ends came to 8 bases. Germline V gives CDR1 SGHRS, CDR2 YFSETQ. Study-wide points: Some clonotypes were shared by all four sorted-subset donors, while others were not shared. The non-shared ones had lower generation probabilities than the shared ones.

Sequencing was carried out using naive CD4+ T cells sorted from blood. Subset defined: CD45RA+ positively selected. This TCR derives from a woman under 40 in good health. The rearrangement joins TRBV5-1 to TRBJ1-2; the D gene is possibly TRBD1 (6 bases). Here the CDR3 reads CASSLDREGYTF. In DNA, the CDR3 is TGCGCCAGCAGCTTGGACAGGGAAGGCTACACCTTC.